This T cell receptor beta chain was sequenced for a study of shared clonotypes between healthy human individuals. Background on the study: Each donor's CD8 memory used one plate, CD8 naive two, each CD4 subset three.

The authors ran the assay at deep level. Libraries were prepared by immunoSEQ multiplex PCR; TCRdb keeps only in-frame clonotypes and omits some of them. The sample lists about 340,000 clones; less than 75% were seen once. All the donors were Caucasian adults who lived in Nashville, Tennessee. Trimming took off 4 bases at V and 6 bases at J, with 10 bases between the two ends. The CDR3 spans 12 residues. Germline V CDR1 and CDR2: MNHNS, SASEGT. Sample: memory CD4+ T cells sorted from blood. Subset in this sample: CD45RA-negative fraction. V usage is TRBV6-1 and J usage is TRBJ2-7; D not certain. The TCR sequence derives from a young man in good health. In DNA, the CDR3 is TGTGCCAGCAGTGCTGTGGGTTCCGAGCAGTACTTC. It codes for CASSAVGSEQYF.